The T cell receptor (beta chain) under discussion was sequenced for a study of blood T cell repertoires in COVID-19. Participant-given clinical history determined each cohort assignment. CDR1 and CDR2 (germline): MGHRA, YSYEKL. With 1 base removed from V and 8 bases from J, the gap between germline ends came to 14 bases. This CDR3 is 14 amino acids long. Assay used: immunoSEQ multiplex PCR; TCRdb lists only in-frame clones, some missing. Of 200,000 to 250,000 clones listed, approximately 88% are singletons. This clonotype originated in a woman between 25 and 40 years old with acute COVID-19. The chain combines TRBV4-1 with TRBJ1-1; the D is unclear. What was sequenced was PBMCs or T cells enriched from blood (not recorded which). CDR3 residues: CASSQAPSGEEAFF. In nucleotides, the CDR3 is TGCGCCAGCAGCCAAGCCCCCTCCGGGGAGGAAGCTTTCTTT.